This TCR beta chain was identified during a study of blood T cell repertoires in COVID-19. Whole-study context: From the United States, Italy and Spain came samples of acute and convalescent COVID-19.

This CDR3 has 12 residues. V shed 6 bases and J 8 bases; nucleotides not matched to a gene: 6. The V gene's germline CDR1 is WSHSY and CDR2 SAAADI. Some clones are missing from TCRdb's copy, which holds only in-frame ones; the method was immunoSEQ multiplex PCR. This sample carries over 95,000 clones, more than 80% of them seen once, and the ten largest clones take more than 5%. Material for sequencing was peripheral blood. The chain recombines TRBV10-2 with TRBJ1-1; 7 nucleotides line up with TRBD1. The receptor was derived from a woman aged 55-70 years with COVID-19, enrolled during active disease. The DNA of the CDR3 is TGCGCCAGCAGATATGGACAGGCGGAAGCTTTCTTT. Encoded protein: CASRYGQAEAFF.